This entry describes one TCR beta chain. Antigen specificity is unknown. The data are from a study of CD4 T cells in relation to SARS-CoV-2 and coronaviruses. Study-level information: PBMCs were cultured with antigen for over nine days before TCR beta sequencing.

The protocol was immunoSEQ multiplex PCR, while the TCRdb copy is restricted to in-frame clones and leaves out a portion. The table includes 9,500 to 12,000 clones, about three quarters detected once. V lost 5 bases and J lost 0, with 14 bases in between. Germline assignment: CDR1 SGHRS and CDR2 YFSETQ. The CDR3 contains 15 residues. CD4+ T cells from unexposed donors were obtained before the COVID-19 pandemic (2011-2018). CD4+ T cells were isolated from the cells after nine to eleven days of culture. Unexposed-donor CD4+ T cells were probed with SARS-CoV-2 S/N and four cold-coronavirus spikes, cells permitting. On days 3 and 7, cultures got half fresh IL-2 medium.

The V gene is TRBV5-1, the J gene TRBJ2-5; no clear D. The receptor was derived from a human donor in good health. The sequencing input was CD4+ T cells from PBMCs, cultured in vitro. The CDR3, as DNA: TGCGCCAGCAGTTCTAACACGGGCTACCAAGAGACCCAGTACTTC. The encoded protein is CASSSNTGYQETQYF.